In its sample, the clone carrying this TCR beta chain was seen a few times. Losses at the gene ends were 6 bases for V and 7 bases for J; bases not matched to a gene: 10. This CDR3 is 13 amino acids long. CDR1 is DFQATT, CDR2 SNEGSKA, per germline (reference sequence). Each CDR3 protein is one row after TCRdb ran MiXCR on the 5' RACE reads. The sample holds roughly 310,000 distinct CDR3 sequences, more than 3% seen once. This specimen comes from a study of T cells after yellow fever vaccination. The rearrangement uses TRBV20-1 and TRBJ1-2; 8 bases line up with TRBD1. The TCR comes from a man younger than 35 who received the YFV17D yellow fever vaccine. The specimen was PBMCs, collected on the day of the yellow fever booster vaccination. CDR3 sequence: CSAPDLTGVGYTF. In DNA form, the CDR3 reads TGCAGTGCGCCGGACCTGACAGGGGTTGGCTACACCTTC.